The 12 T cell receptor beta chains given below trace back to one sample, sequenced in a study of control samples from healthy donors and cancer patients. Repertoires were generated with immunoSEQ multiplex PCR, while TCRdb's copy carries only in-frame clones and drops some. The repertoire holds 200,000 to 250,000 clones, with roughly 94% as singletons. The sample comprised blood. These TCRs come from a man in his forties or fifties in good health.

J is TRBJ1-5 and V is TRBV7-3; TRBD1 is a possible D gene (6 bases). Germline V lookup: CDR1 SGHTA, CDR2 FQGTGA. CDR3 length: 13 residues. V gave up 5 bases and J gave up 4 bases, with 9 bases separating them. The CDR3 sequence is CASSQGINQPQHF. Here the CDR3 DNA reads TGTGCCAGCAGCCAGGGGATAAATCAGCCCCAGCATTTT. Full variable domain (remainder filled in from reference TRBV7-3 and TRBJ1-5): GAGVSQTPSNKVTEKGKYVELRCDPISGHTALYWYRQSLGQGPEFLIYFQGTGAADDSGLPNDRFFAVRPEGSVSTLKIQRTERGDSAVYLCASSQGINQPQHFGDGTRLSIL.

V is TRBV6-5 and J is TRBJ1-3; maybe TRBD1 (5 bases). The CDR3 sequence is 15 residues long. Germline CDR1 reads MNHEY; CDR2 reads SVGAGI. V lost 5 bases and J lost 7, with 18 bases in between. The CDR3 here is CASSRNQGSLNTIYF. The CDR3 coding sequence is TGTGCCAGCAGTCGAAACCAGGGATCCTTGAACACCATATATTTT.

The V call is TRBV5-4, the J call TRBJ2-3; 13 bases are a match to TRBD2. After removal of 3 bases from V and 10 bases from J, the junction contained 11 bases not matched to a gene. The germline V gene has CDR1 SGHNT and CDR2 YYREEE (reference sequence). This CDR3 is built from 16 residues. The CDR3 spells CASSSWTSGGSYAQYF. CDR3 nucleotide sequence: TGTGCCAGCAGCTCTTGGACTAGCGGGGGTTCGTATGCGCAGTATTTT.

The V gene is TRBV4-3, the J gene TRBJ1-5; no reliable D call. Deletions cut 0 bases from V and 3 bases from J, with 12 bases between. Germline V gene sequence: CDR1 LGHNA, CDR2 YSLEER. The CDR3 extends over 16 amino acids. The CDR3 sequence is CASSQDEIEANQPQHF. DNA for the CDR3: TGCGCCAGCAGCCAAGACGAAATCGAGGCCAATCAGCCCCAGCATTTT.

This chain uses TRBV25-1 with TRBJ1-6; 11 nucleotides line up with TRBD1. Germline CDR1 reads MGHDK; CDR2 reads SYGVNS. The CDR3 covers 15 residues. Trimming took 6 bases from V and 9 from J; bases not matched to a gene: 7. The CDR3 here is CASRGDRGLLSPLHF. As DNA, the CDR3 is TGTGCCAGCAGGGGGGACAGGGGGTTACTTTCACCCCTCCACTTT. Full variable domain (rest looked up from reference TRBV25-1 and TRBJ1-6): EADIYQTPRYLVIGTGKKITLECSQTMGHDKMYWYQQDPGMELHLIHYSYGVNSTEKGDLSSESTVSRIRTEHFPLTLESARPSHTSQYLCASRGDRGLLSPLHFGNGTRLTVT.

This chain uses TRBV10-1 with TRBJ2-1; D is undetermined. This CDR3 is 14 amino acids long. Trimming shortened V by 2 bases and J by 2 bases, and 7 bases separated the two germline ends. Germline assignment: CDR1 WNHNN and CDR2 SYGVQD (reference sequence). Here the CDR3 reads CASSETRTYNEQFF. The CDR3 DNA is TGCGCCAGCAGTGAGACACGTACCTACAATGAGCAGTTCTTC.

The CDR3 sequence is CASSRLAGGYEQFF. The DNA of the CDR3 is TGTGCCAGCAGCCGACTAGCGGGGGGTTATGAGCAGTTCTTC. The chain combines TRBV3-1 (or the pseudogene TRBV3-2) with TRBJ2-1; 13 positions agree with TRBD2. The V segment lost 4 bases and the J segment 8 bases; nucleotides outside the gene matches: 2. This CDR3 contains 14 residues. CDR1 and CDR2 (germline): LGHDT, YNNKEL (reference sequence).

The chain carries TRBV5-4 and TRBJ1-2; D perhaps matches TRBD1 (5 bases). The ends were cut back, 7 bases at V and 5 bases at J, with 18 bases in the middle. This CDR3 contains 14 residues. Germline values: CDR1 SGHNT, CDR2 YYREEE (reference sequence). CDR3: CASRLSGTLYGYTF. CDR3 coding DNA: TGTGCCAGCCGCCTCTCCGGGACTCTTTATGGCTACACCTTC.

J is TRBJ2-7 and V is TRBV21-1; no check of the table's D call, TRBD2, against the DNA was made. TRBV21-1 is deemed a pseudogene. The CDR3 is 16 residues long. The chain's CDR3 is CASSKVQRASSYEQYV. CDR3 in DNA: TGTGCCAGCAGCAAAGTGCAGAGGGCCAGCTCCTACGAGCAGTACGTC.

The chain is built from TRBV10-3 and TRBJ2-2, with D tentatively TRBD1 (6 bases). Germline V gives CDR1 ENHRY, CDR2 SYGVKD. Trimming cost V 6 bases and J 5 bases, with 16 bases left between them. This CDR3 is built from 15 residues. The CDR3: CAISPRQQGTGELFF. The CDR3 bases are TGTGCCATCAGCCCGCGACAGCAGGGGACCGGGGAGCTGTTTTTT.

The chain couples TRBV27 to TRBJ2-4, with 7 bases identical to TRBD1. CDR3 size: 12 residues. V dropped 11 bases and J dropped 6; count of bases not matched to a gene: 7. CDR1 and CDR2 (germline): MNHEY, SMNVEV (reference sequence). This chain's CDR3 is CASKGTANIQYF. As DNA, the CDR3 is TGTGCCTCAAAGGGGACAGCAAACATTCAGTACTTC.

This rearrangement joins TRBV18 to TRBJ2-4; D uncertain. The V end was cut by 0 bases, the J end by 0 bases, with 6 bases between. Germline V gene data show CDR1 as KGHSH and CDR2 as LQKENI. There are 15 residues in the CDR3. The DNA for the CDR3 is TGTGCCAGCTCACCACCTGGGGTAGCCAAAAACATTCAGTACTTC. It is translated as CASSPPGVAKNIQYF. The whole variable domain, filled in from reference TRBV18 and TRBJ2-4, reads NAGVMQNPRHLVRRRGQEARLRCSPMKGHSHVYWYRQLPEEGLKFMVYLQKENIIDESGMPKERFSAEFPKEGPSILRIQQVVRGDSAAYFCASSPPGVAKNIQYFGAGTRLSVL.